Reported below is one T cell receptor beta chain. The antigen remains undetermined. The CDR3 totals 16 residues. J gave up 3 bases and V 4 bases, and 9 bases lay outside the gene matches. Looked up from germline, CDR1 is LNHDA and CDR2 is SQIVND (reference sequence). The data are from a study of T cell responses to AZD1222 COVID-19 vaccine. Findings and limits, study-wide: Spike-specific TCR breadth and depth both grew after two AZD1222 doses. The reported proportion of spike-specific TCRs targeting unmutated variant regions was nearly half. Donors were chiefly white British, with a greater number of females, and clonal diversity was perhaps underestimated.

Profiling relied on immunoSEQ multiplex PCR, and the TCRdb table lists in-frame clones only, not all of them. Here the sample spans 100,000 to 120,000 clones, about four fifths being singletons. The chain is built from TRBV19 and TRBJ2-1, with 7 bases matching TRBD1. The receptor was isolated from an adult in good health. The sample consisted of peripheral blood, taken on day 0 of AZD1222 vaccination. The CDR3 is CASSTRDSPFYNEQFF. CDR3 DNA: TGTGCCAGTAGTACCCGGGACAGTCCCTTCTACAATGAGCAGTTCTTC.